These T cell receptor beta chains were read from a single sample in a study of blood T cells in healthy people across ages. TCRdb re-called the 5' RACE reads with MiXCR, one entry per CDR3 protein. In the table there are 780,000 or so distinct CDR3 sequences, around three fifths of which are singletons. Material: blood. These receptors originate from a man aged 35-49 years in good health. CDR3s include the opening cysteine and the closing phenylalanine or tryptophan. The order of the fields is J gene, D gene, V gene, clone size, CDR3 protein, CDR3 DNA. D genes are given only for firm matches. The listing skips clone size in some rows; elsewhere it reads once, few, many or a size class.

TRBJ2-1 TRBD2 TRBV28 . CASSPLPGGDPSSYNERFF TGTGCCAGCAGTCCCCTTCCGGGAGGGGATCCTAGCTCCTACAATGAGCGGTTCTTC
TRBJ2-5 . TRBV24-1 . CATSDLRGGAVQEAQYF TGTGCCACCAGTGACCTCCGGGGTGGGGCGGTCCAAGAGGCCCAGTACTTC
TRBJ2-5 TRBD2 TRBV6-1 . CASSFLAGGPNEQYF TGTGCCAGCAGCTTCCTAGCGGGAGGGCCAAATGAGCAGTACTTC
TRBJ1-6 . TRBV20-1 . CSARAQTLGNSPLHF TGCAGTGCTAGAGCTCAGACTCTAGGGAATTCACCCCTCCACTTT
TRBJ2-7 . TRBV14 . CASSQAGAGEQYF TGTGCCAGCAGCCAAGCCGGGGCGGGAGAGCAGTACTTC
TRBJ2-3 TRBD2 TRBV10-3 few CAIAGALADTQYF TGTGCCATCGCGGGAGCTCTGGCAGATACGCAGTATTTT
TRBJ2-5 TRBD2 TRBV7-9 . CASSFGTSPYF TGTGCCAGCAGCTTCGGGACTAGCCCGTACTTC
TRBJ2-5 . TRBV7-6 . CASRPQGGQETQYF TGTGCCAGCAGACCACAGGGAGGCCAAGAGACCCAGTACTTC
TRBJ2-7 . TRBV9 . CASSVDGLPAYEQYF TGTGCCAGCAGCGTAGACGGTCTGCCCGCCTACGAGCAGTACTTC
TRBJ2-1 TRBD2 TRBV11-2 . CASSPGLAGGWNEQFF TGTGCCAGCAGCCCGGGACTAGCGGGAGGGTGGAATGAGCAGTTCTTC
TRBJ2-1 TRBD2 TRBV29-1 . CSASGRIYNEQFF TGCAGCGCTAGCGGGAGAATTTACAATGAGCAGTTCTTC
TRBJ2-7 TRBD1 TRBV20-1 . CSVSGGQGRGEQYF TGCAGTGTCAGTGGGGGACAGGGAAGGGGCGAGCAGTACTTC
TRBJ1-2 . TRBV7-8 . CASSLYGNYGYTF TGTGCCAGCAGCTTATATGGAAACTATGGCTACACCTTC
TRBJ2-5 . TRBV20-1 few CSARDPRTEGVIQYF TGCAGTGCTAGAGACCCCAGGACAGAGGGGGTGATCCAGTACTTC
TRBJ2-3 TRBD1 TRBV6-5 . CASSYEGAADTQYF TGTGCCAGCAGTTACGAGGGGGCAGCAGATACGCAGTATTTT
TRBJ2-5 TRBD1 TRBV28 once CASSSTGGMETQYF TGTGCCAGCAGTTCAACAGGGGGCATGGAGACCCAGTACTTC
TRBJ2-1 . TRBV27 . CASSAWGGPLQFF TGTGCCAGCAGTGCCTGGGGGGGGCCTTTGCAGTTCTTC
TRBJ1-4 . TRBV7-3 . CASSPGKGDEKLFF TGTGCCAGCAGCCCCGGGAAAGGAGATGAAAAACTGTTTTTT
TRBJ2-7 TRBD1 TRBV29-1 . CSVRTGGETEQYF TGCAGCGTCCGGACAGGAGGCGAAACCGAGCAGTACTTC
TRBJ1-2 TRBD1 TRBV12-5 . CASGSGTGEDYGYTF TGTGCTAGTGGCTCCGGGACAGGGGAAGACTATGGCTACACCTTC
TRBJ2-7 . TRBV6-5 few CASSYDREVSYEQYF TGTGCCAGCAGTTACGACAGGGAGGTTTCCTACGAGCAGTACTTC
TRBJ2-3 TRBD1 TRBV20-1 . CSALSQGPDTQYF TGCAGTGCTTTGTCACAGGGGCCAGATACGCAGTATTTT